A single sample is the source of the 7 T cell receptor beta chains below, sequenced in a study of T cells after yellow fever vaccination. TCRdb processed the 5' RACE reads anew with MiXCR; each CDR3 protein has one entry. The sample holds 300,000 to 350,000 distinct CDR3 sequences; about 4% are singletons and the top ten take approximately 25%. The sequencing here drew on PBMCs, taken 5 days after the yellow fever booster vaccination. These receptor sequences come from a man in his late teens or twenties who received the YFV17D yellow fever vaccine.

As for this clonotype: The junction departs from germline at one end; a sequencing error may be responsible. This chain joins TRBV7-7 and TRBJ2-2, with 7 bases that match TRBD1. Germline V gives CDR1 SSHAT, CDR2 FNYEAQ (reference sequence). The CDR3 runs to 15 residues. The CDR3 DNA is TGTGCTAGCAGAGACGGGACAGCCGGTGCCGGGGAGCTGTTTTTT. It translates to CASRDGTAGAGELFF. The full variable domain, in which reference TRBV7-7 and TRBJ2-2 provide the parts outside the CDR3, is GAGVSQSPRYKVTKRGQDVTLRCDPISSHATLYWYQQALGQGPEFLTYFNYEAQPDKSGLPSDRFSAERPEGSISTLTIQRTEQRDSAMYRCASRDGTAGAGELFFGEGSRLTVL.

This clonotype was counted at least ten times. The V call is TRBV7-2, the J call TRBJ1-1; maybe TRBD1 (5 bases). V was cut by 4 bases and J by 6 bases, with 15 bases left in between. The germline CDR1 and CDR2 sequences are SGHTA and FQGNSA. The CDR3 contains 14 residues. The CDR3 here is CASSYRGEYAEAFF. The CDR3, as DNA: TGTGCCAGCAGCTACAGAGGGGAGTACGCTGAAGCTTTCTTT.

This clonotype appeared a few times. The rearrangement uses TRBV4-2 and TRBJ2-1; possibly TRBD1 for D (6 bases). V was cut by 8 bases and J by 6 bases, with 17 bases left in between. CDR1 and CDR2 (germline): LGHNA, YNFKEQ. The CDR3 is made up of 14 amino acids. The CDR3 is CASGPGVVVNEQFF. The CDR3 bases are TGTGCCAGCGGGCCAGGGGTAGTGGTCAATGAGCAGTTCTTC.

This clonotype has at least ten counts. V is TRBV4-3 and J is TRBJ1-2, with 7 nucleotides matching TRBD1. Trimming at V came to 0 bases and at J to 6 bases, leaving 7 bases not matched to a gene. Germline CDR1 is LGHNA and CDR2 is YSLEER. The CDR3 runs 15 residues. The DNA of the CDR3 is TGCGCCAGCAGCCAAGATCGAGGGGGCGGAAATGGCTACACCTTC. Translating it yields CASSQDRGGGNGYTF.

The chain combines TRBV6-5 with TRBJ2-7; D remains unclear. The V gene lost 6 bases and the J gene lost 1 base, with 16 bases spanning the gap. This CDR3 is built from 15 residues. The V gene's germline CDR1 is MNHEY and CDR2 SVGAGI. DNA for the CDR3: TGTGCCAGCAGCGTCACCGGGCCCATATCCTACGAGCAGTACTTC. This codes for CASSVTGPISYEQYF.

This clonotype has at least ten counts. The chain carries TRBV9 and TRBJ2-1, with D perhaps TRBD2 (6 bases). CDR1 is SGDLS and CDR2 is YYNGEE in the germline V gene. Trimming pared 4 bases from V and 6 bases from J, leaving 20 bases between. CDR3 length: 16 amino acids. The chain's CDR3 is CASSPHGGALSNEQFF. CDR3 coding DNA: TGTGCCAGCAGCCCCCACGGCGGGGCATTGAGCAATGAGCAGTTCTTC.

This clonotype was seen only a few times. V usage is TRBV5-1 and J usage is TRBJ2-7; D possibly corresponds to TRBD2 (5 bases). Germline V CDR1 and CDR2: SGHRS, YFSETQ. There are 14 residues in the CDR3. The ends were cut back, 4 bases at V and 3 bases at J, with 14 bases in the middle. The CDR3 DNA follows: TGCGCCAGCAGCCCGGCCGGGATTTTCTACGAGCAGTACGTC. Translating gives CASSPAGIFYEQYV.